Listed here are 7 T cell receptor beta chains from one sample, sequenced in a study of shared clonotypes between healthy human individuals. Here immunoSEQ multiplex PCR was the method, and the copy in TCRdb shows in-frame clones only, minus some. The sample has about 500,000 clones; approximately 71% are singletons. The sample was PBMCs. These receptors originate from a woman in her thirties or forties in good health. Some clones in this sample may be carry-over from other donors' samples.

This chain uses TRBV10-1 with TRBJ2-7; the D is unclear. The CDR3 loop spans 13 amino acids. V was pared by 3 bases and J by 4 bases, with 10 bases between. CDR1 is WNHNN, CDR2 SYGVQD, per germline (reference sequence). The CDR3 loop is CASSDSPEYEQYF. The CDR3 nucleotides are TGCGCCAGCAGTGATTCCCCGGAGTACGAGCAGTACTTC.

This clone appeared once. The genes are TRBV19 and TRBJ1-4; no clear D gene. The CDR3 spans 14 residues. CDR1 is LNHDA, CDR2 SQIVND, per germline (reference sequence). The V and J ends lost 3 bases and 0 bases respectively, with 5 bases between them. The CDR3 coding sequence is TGTGCCAGTAGTATTTTCGCAACTAATGAAAAACTGTTTTTT. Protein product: CASSIFATNEKLFF.

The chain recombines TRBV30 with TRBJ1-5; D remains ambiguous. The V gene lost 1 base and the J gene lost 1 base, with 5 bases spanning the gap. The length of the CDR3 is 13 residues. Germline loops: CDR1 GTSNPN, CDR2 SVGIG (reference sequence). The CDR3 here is CAWSEKSNQPQHF. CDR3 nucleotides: TGTGCCTGGAGTGAGAAAAGCAATCAGCCCCAGCATTTT. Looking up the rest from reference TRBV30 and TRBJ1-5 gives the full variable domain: SQTIHQWPATLVQPVGSPLSLECTVEGTSNPNLYWYRQAAGRGLQLLFYSVGIGQISSEVPQNLSASRPQDRQFILSSKKLLLSDSGFYLCAWSEKSNQPQHFGDGTRLSIL.

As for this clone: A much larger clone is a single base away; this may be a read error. The DNA of the CDR3 is TGCGCCAGCAGCCAAGGATTCAGGGAAGAGGCCCAGTACTTC. Translating it yields CASSQGFREEAQYF. This rearrangement joins TRBV4-1 to TRBJ2-5, with D possibly being TRBD1 (5 bases). CDR3 length: 14 residues. The germline V gene has CDR1 MGHRA and CDR2 YSYEKL.

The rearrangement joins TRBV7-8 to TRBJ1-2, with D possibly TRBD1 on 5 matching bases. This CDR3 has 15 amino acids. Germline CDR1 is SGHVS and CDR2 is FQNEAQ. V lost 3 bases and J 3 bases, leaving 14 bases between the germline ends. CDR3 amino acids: CASSLGDWNYYGYTF. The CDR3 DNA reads TGTGCCAGCAGCTTGGGGGATTGGAACTACTATGGCTACACCTTC.

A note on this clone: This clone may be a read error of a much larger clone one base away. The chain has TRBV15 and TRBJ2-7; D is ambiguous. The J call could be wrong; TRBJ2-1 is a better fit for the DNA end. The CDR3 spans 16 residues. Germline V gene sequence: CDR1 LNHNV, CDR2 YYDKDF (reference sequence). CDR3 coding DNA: TGTGCCGCCAGCAGAGATCGATGGTACGGTTACAATGAGCAGTTCTTC. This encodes CAASRDRWYGYNEQFF.

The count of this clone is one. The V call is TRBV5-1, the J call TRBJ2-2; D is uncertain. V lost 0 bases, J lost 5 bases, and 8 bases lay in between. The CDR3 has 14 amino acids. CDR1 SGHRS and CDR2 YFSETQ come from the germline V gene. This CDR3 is CASSLDLRTGELFF. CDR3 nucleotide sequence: TGCGCCAGCAGCTTGGATCTGAGAACCGGGGAGCTGTTTTTT.